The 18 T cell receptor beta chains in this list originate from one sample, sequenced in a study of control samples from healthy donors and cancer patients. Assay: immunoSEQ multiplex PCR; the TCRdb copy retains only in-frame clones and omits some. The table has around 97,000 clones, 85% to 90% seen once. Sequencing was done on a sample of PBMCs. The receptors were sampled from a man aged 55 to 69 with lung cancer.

CDR3 bases: TGTGCCAGCATGCGGACAGGGAACTATGGCTACACCTTC. Translated: CASMRTGNYGYTF. J is TRBJ1-2 and V is TRBV7-9, with 8 bases aligning to TRBD1. The CDR3 is 13 residues long. Trimming cost V 7 bases and J 2 bases; bases outside gene matches: 3. Per germline, CDR1 SEHNR and CDR2 FQNEAQ (reference sequence).

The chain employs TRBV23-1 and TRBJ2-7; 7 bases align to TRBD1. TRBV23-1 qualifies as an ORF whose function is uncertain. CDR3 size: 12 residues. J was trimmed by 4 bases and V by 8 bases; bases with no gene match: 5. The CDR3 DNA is TGCGCCAGCCGACAGGGTGTGTACGAGCAGTACTTC. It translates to CASRQGVYEQYF.

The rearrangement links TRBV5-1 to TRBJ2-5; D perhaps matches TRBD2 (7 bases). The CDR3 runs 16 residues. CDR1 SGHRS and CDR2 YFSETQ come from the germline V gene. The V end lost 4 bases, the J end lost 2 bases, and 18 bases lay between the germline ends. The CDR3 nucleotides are TGCGCCAGCAGCCTACCGGAGGGGGAGGGGCAAGAGACCCAGTACTTC. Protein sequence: CASSLPEGEGQETQYF.

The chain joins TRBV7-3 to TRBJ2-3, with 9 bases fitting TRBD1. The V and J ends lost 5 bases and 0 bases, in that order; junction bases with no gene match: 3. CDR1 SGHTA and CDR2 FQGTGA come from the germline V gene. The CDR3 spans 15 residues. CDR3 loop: CASSKQGASTDTQYF. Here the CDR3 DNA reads TGTGCCAGCAGCAAACAGGGGGCGAGCACAGATACGCAGTATTTT.

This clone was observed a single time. CDR3 nucleotides: TGTGCCAGCTCACCATACTCCCCCGGGGGATCCTACGAGCAGTACGTC. Translation gives CASSPYSPGGSYEQYV. V usage is TRBV18 and J usage is TRBJ2-7; tentatively, D is TRBD2 (6 bases). The V end was cut by 2 bases, the J end by 1 base, with 15 bases between. Germline CDR1 reads KGHSH; CDR2 reads LQKENI. The CDR3 consists of 16 residues.

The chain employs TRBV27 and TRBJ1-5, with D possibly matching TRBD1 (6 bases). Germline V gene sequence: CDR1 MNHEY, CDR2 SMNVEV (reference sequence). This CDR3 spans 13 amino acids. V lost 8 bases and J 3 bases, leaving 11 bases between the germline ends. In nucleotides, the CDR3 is TGTGCCAGCTCGACAGGTAACAATCAGCCCCAGCATTTT. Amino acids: CASSTGNNQPQHF.

The CDR3 reads CASSLVEVSSYNEQFF. The CDR3 coding sequence is TGTGCCAGCAGCTTAGTCGAGGTGTCCAGCTACAATGAGCAGTTCTTC. The chain carries TRBV7-9 and TRBJ2-1; D unresolved. Germline V lookup: CDR1 SEHNR, CDR2 FQNEAQ (reference sequence). CDR3 length: 16 amino acids. V lost 1 base to trimming and J lost 3 bases, with 13 bases between them.

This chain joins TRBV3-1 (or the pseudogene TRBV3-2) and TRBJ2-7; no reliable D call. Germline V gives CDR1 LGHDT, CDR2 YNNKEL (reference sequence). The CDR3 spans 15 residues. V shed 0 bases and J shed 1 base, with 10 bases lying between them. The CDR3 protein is CASSQDNGFSYEQYF. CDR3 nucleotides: TGTGCCAGCAGCCAAGATAATGGGTTTTCCTACGAGCAGTACTTC.

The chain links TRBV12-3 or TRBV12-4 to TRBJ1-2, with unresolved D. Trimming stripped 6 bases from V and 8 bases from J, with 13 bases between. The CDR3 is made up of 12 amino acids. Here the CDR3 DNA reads TGTGCCAGCAGCCGGAGTCCTCAGGGCTACACCTTC. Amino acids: CASSRSPQGYTF.

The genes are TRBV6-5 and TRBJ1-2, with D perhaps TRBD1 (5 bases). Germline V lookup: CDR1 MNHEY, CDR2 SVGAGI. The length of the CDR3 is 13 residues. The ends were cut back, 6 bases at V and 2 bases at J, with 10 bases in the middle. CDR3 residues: CASRQDLNYGYTF. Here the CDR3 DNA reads TGTGCCAGCAGACAGGATTTAAACTATGGCTACACCTTC.

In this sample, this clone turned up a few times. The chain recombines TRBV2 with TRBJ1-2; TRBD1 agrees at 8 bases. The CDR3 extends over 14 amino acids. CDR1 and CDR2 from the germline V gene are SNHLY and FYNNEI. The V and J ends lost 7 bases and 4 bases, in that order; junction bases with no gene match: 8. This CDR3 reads CASNGQGGGYGYTF. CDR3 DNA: TGTGCCAGCAACGGACAGGGCGGAGGCTATGGCTACACCTTC.

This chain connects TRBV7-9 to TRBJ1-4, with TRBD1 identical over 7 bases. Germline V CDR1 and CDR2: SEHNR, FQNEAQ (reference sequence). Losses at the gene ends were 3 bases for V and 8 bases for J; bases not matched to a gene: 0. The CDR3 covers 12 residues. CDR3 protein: CASSLDREKLFF. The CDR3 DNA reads TGTGCCAGCAGCTTGGACAGGGAAAAACTGTTTTTT.

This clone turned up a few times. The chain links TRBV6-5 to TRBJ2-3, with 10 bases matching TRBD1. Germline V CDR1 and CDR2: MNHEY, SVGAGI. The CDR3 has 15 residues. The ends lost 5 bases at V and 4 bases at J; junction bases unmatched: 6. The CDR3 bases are TGTGCCAGCAGTAGACAGGGGGCAGGCTCAGATACGCAGTATTTT. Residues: CASSRQGAGSDTQYF.

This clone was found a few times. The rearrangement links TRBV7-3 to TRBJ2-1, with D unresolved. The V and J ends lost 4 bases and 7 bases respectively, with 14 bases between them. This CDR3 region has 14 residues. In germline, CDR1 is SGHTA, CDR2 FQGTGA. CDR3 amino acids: CASSSNWGGNEQFF. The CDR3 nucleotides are TGTGCCAGCAGCTCGAATTGGGGTGGAAATGAGCAGTTCTTC.

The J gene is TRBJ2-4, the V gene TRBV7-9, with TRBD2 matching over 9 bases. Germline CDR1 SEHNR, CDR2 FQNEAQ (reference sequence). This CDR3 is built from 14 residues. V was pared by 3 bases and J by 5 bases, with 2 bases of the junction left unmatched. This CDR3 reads CASSFSGRENIQYF. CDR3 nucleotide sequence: TGTGCCAGCAGCTTTAGCGGGAGAGAAAACATTCAGTACTTC.

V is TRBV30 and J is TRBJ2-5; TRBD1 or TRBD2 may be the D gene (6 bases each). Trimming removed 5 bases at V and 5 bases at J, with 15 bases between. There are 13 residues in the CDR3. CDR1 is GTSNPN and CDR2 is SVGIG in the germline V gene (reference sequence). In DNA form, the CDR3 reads TGTGCCTGGGGGACCCTAGGGGGGGAGACCCAGTACTTC. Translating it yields CAWGTLGGETQYF.

The CDR3, as DNA: TGTGCCAGCAGCTTAACAGACCTAAGCACAGATACGCAGTATTTT. Its protein product is CASSLTDLSTDTQYF. The J gene is TRBJ2-3, the V gene TRBV7-3; D call uncertain. The CDR3 runs to 15 residues. From germline, CDR1 is SGHTA and CDR2 FQGTGA. Deletions cut 0 bases from V and 0 bases from J, with 7 bases between.

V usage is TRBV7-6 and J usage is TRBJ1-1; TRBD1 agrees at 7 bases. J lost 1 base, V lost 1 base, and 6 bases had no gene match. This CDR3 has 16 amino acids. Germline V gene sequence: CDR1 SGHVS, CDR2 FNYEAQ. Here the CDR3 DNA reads TGTGCCAGCAGCTTAGGGAACAGGGGTACGAACACTGAAGCTTTCTTT. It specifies CASSLGNRGTNTEAFF.